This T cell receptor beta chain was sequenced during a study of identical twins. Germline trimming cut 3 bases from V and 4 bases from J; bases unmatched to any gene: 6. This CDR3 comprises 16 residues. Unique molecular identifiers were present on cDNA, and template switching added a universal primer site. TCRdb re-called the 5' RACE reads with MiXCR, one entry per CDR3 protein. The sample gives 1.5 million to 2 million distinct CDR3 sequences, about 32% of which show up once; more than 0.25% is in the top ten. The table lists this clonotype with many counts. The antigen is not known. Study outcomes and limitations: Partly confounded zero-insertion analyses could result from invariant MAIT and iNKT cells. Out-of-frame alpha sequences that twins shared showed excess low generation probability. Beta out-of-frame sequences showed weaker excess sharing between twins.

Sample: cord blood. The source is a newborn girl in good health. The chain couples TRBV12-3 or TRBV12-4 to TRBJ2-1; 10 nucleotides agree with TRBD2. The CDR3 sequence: CASSLSLAGAYNEQFF. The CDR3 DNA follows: TGTGCCAGCAGTTTGTCCCTAGCGGGGGCATACAATGAGCAGTTCTTC.